The sequence of this TCR beta chain was determined in a study of cytomegalovirus exposure and HLA in healthy donors. Turning to the study itself: The 95 million to 120 million unique TCR beta sequences, from about 170 million T cells, were found by an earlier analysis. Study-wide results and caveats: In a later analysis, across HLA loci, associated TCR counts were highest for DRB1, lowest for HLA-C. HLA alleles were associated with 15,000 to 20,000 TCR beta sequences in a later analysis at 0.05 false discovery rate.

Researchers ran the PCR with 60 Vbeta and 13 Jbeta primers. Assay: immunoSEQ multiplex PCR; the TCRdb copy retains only in-frame clones and omits some. The repertoire holds about 170,000 clones, about 84% seen once, with under 5% in the top ten. The V gene's germline CDR1 is ENHRY and CDR2 SYGVKD. V lost 3 bases, J lost 4 bases, and 7 bases lay in between. The CDR3 sequence is 13 residues long. In this sample, this clone turned up a few times. What it binds is not known. This chain joins TRBV10-3 and TRBJ1-5; a possible D gene is TRBD1 (5 bases). The sequenced sample was PBMCs. The TCR originated in a man aged 18 to 29 in good health and CMV-seronegative. In DNA, the CDR3 is TGTGCCATCAGTGACAGGGTTAATCAGCCCCAGCATTTT. Its translation is CAISDRVNQPQHF.